This TCR beta chain stems from a study of PD-L1 blockade in urothelial cancer. Turning to the study itself: Patients arrived having already received 0 to 3 prior chemotherapy regimens. The study recovered a median of about 150,000 T cells per blood sample.

Remarks on this clone: The antigen is unknown.

The CDR3 is 12 residues long. CDR1 SGHDT and CDR2 YYEEEE come from the germline V gene. Trimming took off 1 base at V and 4 bases at J, with 6 bases between the two ends. Sequencing used immunoSEQ multiplex PCR; TCRdb keeps in-frame clones, though not all of them. The data contain about 93,000 clones, about 90% of them singletons. Time point described: pretreatment peripheral blood. Patients in the study were battling locally advanced or metastatic urothelial carcinoma. Study results and limitations: Lower than median blood TCR clonality before treatment predicted better survival.

The chain joins TRBV5-6 to TRBJ2-7; the D is unclear. This sequence was found in a man aged 55 to 70 with urothelial cancer. The source material was PBMCs, sampled around atezolizumab (anti-PD-L1) treatment. CDR3 bases: TGTGCCAGCAGCTTGAGGAGATACGAGCAGTACTTC. Translation gives CASSLRRYEQYF. Supplemented by reference TRBV5-6 and TRBJ2-7, the full variable domain reads DAGVTQSPTHLIKTRGQQVTLRCSPKSGHDTVSWYQQALGQGPQFIFQYYEEEERQRGNFPDRFSGHQFPNYSSELNVNALLLGDSALYLCASSLRRYEQYFGPGTRLTVT.